Listed here are 23 T cell receptor beta chains from one sample, sequenced in a study of cytomegalovirus exposure and HLA in healthy donors (dated by TCRdb to 2017 to 2019). The library was prepared using the immunoSEQ multiplex PCR assay. A mixture of 60 forward primers for TCR Vbeta segments and 13 reverse primers for TCR Jbeta segments was used in the multiplex PCR. TCRdb carries this immuneACCESS record with in-frame sequences only. Its versions omit some clonotypes, under half of them owing to an unresolved V gene in the studies checked, with the rest unexplained. In all, the sample holds about 130,000 clones, and roughly three quarters of those were seen once. Together, the top ten hold about 3.4% of the sample. Material: PBMCs. The receptors stem from a man in his forties or fifties in good health and CMV-seronegative.

This rearrangement joins TRBV6-1 to TRBJ1-4, with D perhaps TRBD1 (5 bases). The germline V gene has CDR1 MNHNS and CDR2 SASEGT. The CDR3 spans 15 residues. V was clipped by 1 base and J by 8 bases, with 14 bases between them. CDR3 nucleotide sequence: TGTGCCAGCAGTGAAGATCGGGGGAGCGTCGAAAAACTGTTTTTT. Translated, it gives CASSEDRGSVEKLFF.

This sequence joins TRBV7-2 and TRBJ2-3; TRBD2 matches 8 bases. CDR3 length: 14 residues. The ends lost 8 bases at V and 4 bases at J; junction bases unmatched: 8. The germline gives CDR1 SGHTA, CDR2 FQGNSA. CDR3 protein: CASLLAGNADTQYF. DNA of the CDR3: TGTGCCAGCCTATTAGCGGGGAACGCAGATACGCAGTATTTT. Combining the CDR3 with reference TRBV7-2 and TRBJ2-3 gives the whole variable domain GAGVSQSPSNKVTEKGKDVELRCDPISGHTALYWYRQSLGQGLEFLIYFQGNSAPDKSGLPSDRFSAERTGGSVSTLTIQRTQQEDSAVYLCASLLAGNADTQYFGPGTRLTVL.

The chain recombines TRBV27 with TRBJ2-5, with TRBD2 as a possible D gene (7 bases). The germline V gene encodes CDR1 MNHEY and CDR2 SMNVEV (reference sequence). V was shortened by 10 bases and J by 1 base, with 13 bases between the two germline ends. The CDR3 spans 13 residues. CDR3 nucleotide sequence: TGTGCCAAGGCCGGGGGGCCCCAAGAGACCCAGTACTTC. Translated, it gives CAKAGGPQETQYF.

J is TRBJ1-1 and V is TRBV9; 7 nucleotides align to TRBD1. Germline values: CDR1 SGDLS, CDR2 YYNGEE. The length of the CDR3 is 14 residues. The V segment lost 2 bases and the J segment 1 base; nucleotides outside the gene matches: 2. The CDR3 sequence is CASSVRTGNTEAFF. For the CDR3, the DNA is TGTGCCAGCAGCGTGCGGACAGGGAACACTGAAGCTTTCTTT.

The rearrangement links TRBV7-7 to TRBJ2-2, with TRBD1 identical over 8 bases. Trimming took 3 bases from V and 7 from J; bases not matched to a gene: 7. Looked up from germline, CDR1 is SSHAT and CDR2 is FNYEAQ (reference sequence). The CDR3 length is 15 residues. CDR3 coding DNA: TGTGCCAGCAGCTTCGACAGGGGCGAATACGGGGAGCTGTTTTTT. This sequence encodes CASSFDRGEYGELFF.

The chain joins TRBV6-4 to TRBJ1-2; a possible D gene is TRBD1 (6 bases). Germline CDR1 reads MRHNA; CDR2 reads SNTAGT. The V end lost 0 bases, the J end lost 4 bases, and 9 bases lay between the germline ends. The CDR3 runs 14 residues. DNA for the CDR3: TGTGCCAGCAGTGACTCTATGGACAGCTATGGCTACACCTTC. Translated, it gives CASSDSMDSYGYTF.

This clone appeared a few times. The chain links TRBV27 to TRBJ1-5, with D maybe TRBD1 (6 bases). This CDR3 region has 16 residues. V was clipped by 1 base and J by 7 bases, with 17 bases between them. Germline V CDR1 and CDR2: MNHEY, SMNVEV (reference sequence). The CDR3 nucleotides are TGTGCCAGCAGTTTATGGGGAGGGGGGGTGGAGCAGCCCCAGCATTTT. Its translation: CASSLWGGGVEQPQHF.

The chain employs TRBV30 and TRBJ2-7; TRBD2 matches 7 bases. CDR1 GTSNPN and CDR2 SVGIG come from the germline V gene (reference sequence). The CDR3 is made up of 13 amino acids. The junction had 5 bases not matched to a gene; V was cut back by 1 base and J by 5 bases. Written as DNA, the CDR3 is TGTGCCTGGAGTGGGGGGAGGGAGCACGAGCAGTACTTC. It specifies CAWSGGREHEQYF.

The CDR3 DNA reads as TGTGCCAGCAGCTTCCGGGACAGTAGCACAGATACGCAGTATTTT. This gives the protein CASSFRDSSTDTQYF. This chain joins TRBV7-3 and TRBJ2-3, with TRBD1 matching 7 bases. The V gene end was trimmed by 3 bases and the J gene end by 0 bases; junction bases not matched to a gene: 3. The CDR3 is 15 amino acids. Germline lookup yields CDR1 SGHTA and CDR2 FQGTGA.

V gene TRBV18 combines with J gene TRBJ2-7; TRBD1 aligns across 7 bases. Germline CDR1 is KGHSH and CDR2 is LQKENI. V trimming: 1 base; J trimming: 3 bases; junction bases outside the gene matches: 3. The CDR3 has 14 residues. CDR3 DNA sequence: TGTGCCAGCTCACCACAGGGGGCCAACTACGAGCAGTACTTC. Translated, it gives CASSPQGANYEQYF.

The chain uses TRBV4-3 and TRBJ2-3, with 9 nucleotides matching TRBD2. The trim removed 0 bases at V and 0 bases at J, leaving 4 bases unmatched. CDR1 and CDR2 (germline): LGHNA, YSLEER. The CDR3 is 17 residues long. The CDR3, as DNA: TGCGCCAGCAGCCAAGATGCCCTAGCGGGGAGCACAGATACGCAGTATTTT. This sequence encodes CASSQDALAGSTDTQYF.

This clone came up a few times. This chain uses TRBV5-5 with TRBJ1-1, with 8 bases identical to TRBD1. CDR1 and CDR2 from the germline V gene are SGHKS and YYEKEE (reference sequence). Trimming took 1 base from V and 1 from J; bases not matched to a gene: 6. The CDR3 sequence is 16 residues long. The CDR3 here is CASSLFGTGRNTEAFF. The CDR3 region has the DNA TGTGCCAGCAGCTTGTTCGGGACAGGCCGGAACACTGAAGCTTTCTTT.

The chain combines TRBV6-5 with TRBJ2-1; 7 nucleotides align to TRBD2. CDR1 and CDR2 from the germline V gene are MNHEY and SVGAGI. Unmatched junction bases numbered 7, after V lost 2 bases and J lost 9 bases. This CDR3 spans 14 amino acids. The DNA for the CDR3 is TGTGCCAGCAGTTACATGGTAGCGGGTAGTGAGCAGTTCTTC. Its translation is CASSYMVAGSEQFF.

The V gene is TRBV7-9, the J gene TRBJ2-5; D is possibly TRBD2 (6 bases). The CDR3 sequence is 11 residues long. Germline V gene sequence: CDR1 SEHNR, CDR2 FQNEAQ (reference sequence). Trimming removed 5 bases at V and 5 bases at J, with 6 bases between. The CDR3 loop reads CASSSGETQYF. DNA of the CDR3: TGTGCCAGCAGCAGCGGGGAGACCCAGTACTTC.

The rearrangement links TRBV27 to TRBJ2-7; tentative D call: TRBD1 (5 bases). This CDR3 comprises 16 residues. Germline V CDR1 and CDR2: MNHEY, SMNVEV (reference sequence). V lost 4 bases and J lost 3, with 19 bases in between. The DNA of the CDR3 is TGTGCCAGCAGTTGGTCAGCAGGGCGGAGCCACTACGAGCAGTACTTC. Its protein product is CASSWSAGRSHYEQYF.

The chain employs TRBV7-8 and TRBJ2-7; 8 positions match TRBD1. The CDR3 sequence is 16 residues long. The V gene's germline CDR1 is SGHVS and CDR2 FQNEAQ. V lost 5 bases and J lost 1; bases outside the gene matches: 10. Here the CDR3 reads CASSIGGQGVSYEQYF. Here the CDR3 DNA reads TGTGCCAGCAGCATAGGCGGACAGGGTGTTTCCTACGAGCAGTACTTC.

This chain connects TRBV7-8 to TRBJ2-5, with 11 bases identical to TRBD2. J gave up 5 bases and V 1 base, and 6 bases lay outside the gene matches. The CDR3 is 16 amino acids. Germline-derived CDR1 and CDR2 are SGHVS and FQNEAQ. CDR3 loop: CASSLEASGGTETQYF. CDR3 sequence (DNA): TGTGCCAGCAGCTTAGAGGCTAGCGGGGGGACGGAGACCCAGTACTTC. Looking up the rest from reference TRBV7-8 and TRBJ2-5 gives the full variable domain: GAGVSQSPRYKVAKRGQDVALRCDPISGHVSLFWYQQALGQGPEFLTYFQNEAQLDKSGLPSDRFFAERPEGSVSTLKIQRTQQEDSAVYLCASSLEASGGTETQYFGPGTRLLVL.

The gene calls are TRBV6-1 and TRBJ1-1; tentative D call: TRBD1 (6 bases). Germline CDR1 reads MNHNS; CDR2 reads SASEGT. The CDR3 totals 13 residues. Trimming took 6 bases from V and 4 from J, leaving 12 bases between them. The CDR3, as DNA: TGTGCCAGCAGCGCTACAGGGAGCACTGAAGCTTTCTTT. Its translation: CASSATGSTEAFF.

The genes are TRBV7-9 and TRBJ2-2; possible D gene TRBD1, 5 bases. The CDR3 runs 13 residues. The germline CDR1 and CDR2 sequences are SEHNR and FQNEAQ (reference sequence). The V and J ends lost 5 bases and 5 bases respectively, with 9 bases between them. The DNA of the CDR3 is TGTGCCAGCAGCCTAAGGACAACCGGGGAGCTGTTTTTT. It translates to CASSLRTTGELFF.

V usage is TRBV4-1 and J usage is TRBJ2-1, with 9 bases lining up with TRBD2. The germline gives CDR1 MGHRA, CDR2 YSYEKL. The CDR3 has 15 amino acids. V was pared by 1 base and J by 7 bases, with 5 bases of the junction left unmatched. The CDR3 region has the DNA TGCGCCAGCAGCCAAGGGTTAGCGGGAGTGAATGAGCAGTTCTTC. It is translated as CASSQGLAGVNEQFF.

The rearrangement joins TRBV4-1 to TRBJ2-1; 10 bases are a match to TRBD2. The germline V gene encodes CDR1 MGHRA and CDR2 YSYEKL. This CDR3 is 15 amino acids long. The trim removed 4 bases at V and 7 bases at J, leaving 7 bases unmatched. DNA for the CDR3: TGCGCCAGCAGCCCCCAGCGGGGGGGCATGAATGAGCAGTTCTTC. Amino acid sequence: CASSPQRGGMNEQFF.

The chain couples TRBV7-3 to TRBJ2-5; 9 positions match TRBD2. The CDR3 covers 15 residues. Trimming removed 3 bases from V and 4 bases from J; junction bases left unmatched: 6. Germline values: CDR1 SGHTA, CDR2 FQGTGA. CDR3 in amino acids: CASSFGGGAGETQYF. For the CDR3, the DNA is TGTGCCAGCAGCTTTGGCGGGGGGGCGGGAGAGACCCAGTACTTC.

This chain links TRBV6-5 with TRBJ1-6; tentative D call: TRBD1 (5 bases). V dropped 5 bases and J dropped 7 bases, with 15 bases sitting between them. The CDR3 is made up of 15 amino acids. CDR1 is MNHEY, CDR2 SVGAGI, per germline. Written as DNA, the CDR3 is TGTGCCAGCAGTCAAGAGGGGAGGTGGAATTCACCCCTCCACTTT. Translated, it gives CASSQEGRWNSPLHF.